This T cell receptor beta chain was profiled in a study of OX40 agonist ivuxolimab in advanced cancers. For the study at large: Among those enrolled, mean age was roughly 55 years (range roughly 23 to 79) and approximately 80% were male.

Profiled with immunoSEQ multiplex PCR; TCRdb holds only in-frame clones, not every one. The sample holds about 70,000 clones, around 88% seen once. As to this clone: Its antigen is undetermined.

Points from the study as a whole: By week 6 at 0.1 to 3.0 mg/kg, blood CD4+ and CD8+ T cells had expanded clonally. Partial responders at 0.1-3.0 mg/kg had among the lowest clonal expansion.

Germline assignment: CDR1 KGHSH and CDR2 LQKENI. Trimming cost V 5 bases and J 6 bases, with 11 bases left between them. This CDR3 is built from 12 residues. This receptor was obtained from an adult with an advanced solid tumor such as melanoma, head and neck, liver or kidney cancer. Sequencing was performed on CD4+ or CD8+ T cells sorted from blood, taken in a trial of the OX40 agonist ivuxolimab. The chain uses TRBV18 and TRBJ2-7, with TRBD2 as a possible D gene (6 bases). In nucleotides, the CDR3 is TGTGCCAGCTCAGCGGGGCCCGTCGAGCAGTACTTC. This sequence encodes CASSAGPVEQYF.